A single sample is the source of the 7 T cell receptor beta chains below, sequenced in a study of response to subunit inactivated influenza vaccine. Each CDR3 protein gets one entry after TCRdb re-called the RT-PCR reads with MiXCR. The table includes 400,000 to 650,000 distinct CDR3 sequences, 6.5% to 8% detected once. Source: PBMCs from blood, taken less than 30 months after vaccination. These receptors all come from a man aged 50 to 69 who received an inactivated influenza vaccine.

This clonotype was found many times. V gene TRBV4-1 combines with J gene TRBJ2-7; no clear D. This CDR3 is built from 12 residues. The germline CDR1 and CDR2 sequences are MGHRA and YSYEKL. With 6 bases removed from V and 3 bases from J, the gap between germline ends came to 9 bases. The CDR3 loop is CASRGSGYEQYF. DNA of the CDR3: TGCGCCAGCAGGGGGTCGGGCTACGAGCAGTACTTC.

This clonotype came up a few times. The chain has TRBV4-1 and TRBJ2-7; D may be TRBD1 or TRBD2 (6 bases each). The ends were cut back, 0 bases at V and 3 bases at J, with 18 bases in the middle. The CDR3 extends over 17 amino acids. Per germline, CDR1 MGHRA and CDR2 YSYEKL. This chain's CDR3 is CASSQDGALQGGYEQYF. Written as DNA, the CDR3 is TGCGCCAGCAGCCAAGATGGGGCCTTACAGGGAGGCTACGAGCAGTACTTC.

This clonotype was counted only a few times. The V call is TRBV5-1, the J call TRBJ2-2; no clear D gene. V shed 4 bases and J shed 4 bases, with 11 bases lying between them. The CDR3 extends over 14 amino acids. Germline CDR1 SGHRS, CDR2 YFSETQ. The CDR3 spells CASSLDGSTGELFF. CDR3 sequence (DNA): TGCGCCAGCAGCCTCGACGGGTCCACCGGGGAGCTGTTTTTT. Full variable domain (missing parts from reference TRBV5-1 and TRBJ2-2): KAGVTQTPRYLIKTRGQQVTLSCSPISGHRSVSWYQQTPGQGLQFLFEYFSETQRNKGNFPGRFSGRQFSNSRSEMNVSTLELGDSALYLCASSLDGSTGELFFGEGSRLTVL.

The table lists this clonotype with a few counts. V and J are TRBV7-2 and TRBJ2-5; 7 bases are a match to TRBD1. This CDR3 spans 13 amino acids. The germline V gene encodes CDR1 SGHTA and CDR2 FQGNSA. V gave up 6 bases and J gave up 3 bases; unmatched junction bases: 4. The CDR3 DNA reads TGTGCCAGCAGTTTCGGACAGGAAGAGACCCAGTACTTC. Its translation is CASSFGQEETQYF. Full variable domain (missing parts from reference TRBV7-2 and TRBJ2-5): GAGVSQSPSNKVTEKGKDVELRCDPISGHTALYWYRQSLGQGLEFLIYFQGNSAPDKSGLPSDRFSAERTGGSVSTLTIQRTQQEDSAVYLCASSFGQEETQYFGPGTRLLVL.

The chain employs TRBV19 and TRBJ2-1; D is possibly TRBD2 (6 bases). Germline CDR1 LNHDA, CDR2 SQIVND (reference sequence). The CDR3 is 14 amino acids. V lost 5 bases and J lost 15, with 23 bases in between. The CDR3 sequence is CASSDQSGLARLFF. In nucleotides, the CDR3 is TGTGCCAGTAGTGACCAATCAGGGCTAGCGAGGTTGTTCTTC.

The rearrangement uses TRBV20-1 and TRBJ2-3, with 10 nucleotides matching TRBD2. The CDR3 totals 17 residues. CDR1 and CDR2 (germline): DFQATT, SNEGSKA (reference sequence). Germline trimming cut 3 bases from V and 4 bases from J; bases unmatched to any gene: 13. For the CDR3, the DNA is TGCAGTGCTAGTACTCTATGGATAGCGGGAGGTGCAGATACGCAGTATTTT. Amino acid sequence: CSASTLWIAGGADTQYF.

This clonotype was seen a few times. Here the CDR3 DNA reads TGCGCCAGCAGCCAAGGGGAGGGGTTTCATGGCTACACCTTC. Its translation: CASSQGEGFHGYTF. The genes are TRBV4-3 and TRBJ1-2; D possibly corresponds to TRBD1 (5 bases). Germline CDR1 LGHNA, CDR2 YSLEER. This CDR3 has 14 amino acids. With 1 base removed from V and 6 bases from J, the gap between germline ends came to 12 bases.